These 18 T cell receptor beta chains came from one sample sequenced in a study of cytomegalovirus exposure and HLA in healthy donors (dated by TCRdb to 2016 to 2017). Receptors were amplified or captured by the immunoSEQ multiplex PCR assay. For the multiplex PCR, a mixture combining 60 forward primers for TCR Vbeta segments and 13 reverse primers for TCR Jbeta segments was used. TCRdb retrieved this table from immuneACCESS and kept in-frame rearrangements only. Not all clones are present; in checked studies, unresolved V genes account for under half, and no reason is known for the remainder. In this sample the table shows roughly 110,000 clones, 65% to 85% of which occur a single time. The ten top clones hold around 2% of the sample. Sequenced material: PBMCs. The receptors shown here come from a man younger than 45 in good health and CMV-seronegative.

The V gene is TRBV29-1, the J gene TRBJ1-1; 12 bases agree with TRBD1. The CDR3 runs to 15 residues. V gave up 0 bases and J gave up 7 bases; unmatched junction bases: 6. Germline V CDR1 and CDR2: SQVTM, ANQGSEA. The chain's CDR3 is CSVEDLGTGGGEAFF. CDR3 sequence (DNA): TGCAGCGTTGAAGATCTGGGGACAGGGGGCGGTGAAGCTTTCTTT.

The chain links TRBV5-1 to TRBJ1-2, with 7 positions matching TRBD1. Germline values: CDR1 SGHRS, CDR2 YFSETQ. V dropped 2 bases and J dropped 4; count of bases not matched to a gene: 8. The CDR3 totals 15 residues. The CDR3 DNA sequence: TGCGCCAGCAGCTTTGGGGACAGTCGAAGCTATGGCTACACCTTC. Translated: CASSFGDSRSYGYTF.

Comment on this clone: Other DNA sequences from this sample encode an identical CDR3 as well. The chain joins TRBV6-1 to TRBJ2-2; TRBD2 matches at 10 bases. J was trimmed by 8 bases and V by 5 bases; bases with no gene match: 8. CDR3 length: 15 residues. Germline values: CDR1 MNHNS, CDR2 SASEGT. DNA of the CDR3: TGTGCCAGCAGTACTGAAGGGACTAGCGCAGGGGAGCTGTTTTTT. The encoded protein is CASSTEGTSAGELFF.

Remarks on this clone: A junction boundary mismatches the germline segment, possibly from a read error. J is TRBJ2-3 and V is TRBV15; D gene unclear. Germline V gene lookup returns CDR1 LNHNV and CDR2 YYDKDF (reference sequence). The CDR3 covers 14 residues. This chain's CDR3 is CATSRDPTVDTRYF. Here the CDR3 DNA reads TGTGCCACCAGCAGAGATCCTACTGTAGATACGCGGTATTTT.

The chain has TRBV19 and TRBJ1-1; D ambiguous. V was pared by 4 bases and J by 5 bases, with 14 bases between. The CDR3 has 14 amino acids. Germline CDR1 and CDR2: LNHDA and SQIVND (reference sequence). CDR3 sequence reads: CASSTRGLGTEAFF. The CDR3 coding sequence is TGTGCCAGTAGTACCCGGGGATTGGGGACTGAAGCTTTCTTT.

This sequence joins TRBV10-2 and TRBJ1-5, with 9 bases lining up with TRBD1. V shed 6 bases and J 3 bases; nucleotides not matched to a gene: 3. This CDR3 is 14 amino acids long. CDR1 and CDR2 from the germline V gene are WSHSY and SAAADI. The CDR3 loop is CASRGQGDNQPQHF. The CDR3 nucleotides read TGCGCCAGCAGGGGACAGGGTGACAATCAGCCCCAGCATTTT.

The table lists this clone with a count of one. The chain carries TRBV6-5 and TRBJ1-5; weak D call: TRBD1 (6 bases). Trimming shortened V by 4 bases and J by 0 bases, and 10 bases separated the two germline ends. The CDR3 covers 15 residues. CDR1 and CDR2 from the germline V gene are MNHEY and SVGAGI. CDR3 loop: CASSLQGNSNQPQHF. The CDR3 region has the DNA TGTGCCAGCAGTTTACAGGGAAATAGCAATCAGCCCCAGCATTTT.

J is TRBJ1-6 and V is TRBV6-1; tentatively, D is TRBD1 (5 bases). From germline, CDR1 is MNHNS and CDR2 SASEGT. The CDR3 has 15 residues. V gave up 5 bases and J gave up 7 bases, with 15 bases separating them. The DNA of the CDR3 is TGTGCCAGCAGTCATCCCGACAGTTCAAATTCACCCCTCCACTTT. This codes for CASSHPDSSNSPLHF.

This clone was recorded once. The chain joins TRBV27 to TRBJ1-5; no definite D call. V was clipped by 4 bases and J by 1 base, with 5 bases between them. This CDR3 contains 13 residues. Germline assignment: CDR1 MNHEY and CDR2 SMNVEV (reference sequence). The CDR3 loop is CASSSVSNQPQHF. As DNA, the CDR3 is TGTGCCAGCAGTTCTGTAAGCAATCAGCCCCAGCATTTT.

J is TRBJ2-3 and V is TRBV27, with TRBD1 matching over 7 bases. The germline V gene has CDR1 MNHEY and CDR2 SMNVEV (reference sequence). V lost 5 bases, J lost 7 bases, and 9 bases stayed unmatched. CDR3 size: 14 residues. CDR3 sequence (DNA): TGTGCCAGCAGTCCCACGACAGGGCGGAATACGCAGTATTTT. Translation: CASSPTTGRNTQYF.

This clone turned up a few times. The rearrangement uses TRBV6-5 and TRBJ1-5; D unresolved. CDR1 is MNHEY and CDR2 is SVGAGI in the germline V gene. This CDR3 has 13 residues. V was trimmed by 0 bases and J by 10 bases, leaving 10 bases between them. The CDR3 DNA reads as TGTGCCAGCAGTTACTCCGTTGAGGAACCCCAGCATTTT. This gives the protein CASSYSVEEPQHF.

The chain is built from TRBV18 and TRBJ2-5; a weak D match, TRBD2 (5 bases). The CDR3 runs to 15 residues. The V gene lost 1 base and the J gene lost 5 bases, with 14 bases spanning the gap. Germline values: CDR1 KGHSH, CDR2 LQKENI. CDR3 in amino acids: CASSPLSGEWETQYF. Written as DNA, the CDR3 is TGTGCCAGCTCACCACTCAGCGGAGAGTGGGAGACCCAGTACTTC.

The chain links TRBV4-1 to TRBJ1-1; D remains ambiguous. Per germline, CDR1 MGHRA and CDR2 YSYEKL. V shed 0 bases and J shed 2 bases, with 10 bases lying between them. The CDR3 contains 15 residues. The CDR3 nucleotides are TGCGCCAGCAGCCAAGATCCCAGCGGTAACACTGAAGCTTTCTTT. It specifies CASSQDPSGNTEAFF.

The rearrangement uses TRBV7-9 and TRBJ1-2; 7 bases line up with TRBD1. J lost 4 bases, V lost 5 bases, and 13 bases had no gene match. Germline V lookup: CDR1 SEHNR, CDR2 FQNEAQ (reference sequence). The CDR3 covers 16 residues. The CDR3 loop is CASSHGDSKFLYGYTF. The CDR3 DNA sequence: TGTGCCAGCAGCCATGGGGACAGCAAATTTCTCTATGGCTACACCTTC.

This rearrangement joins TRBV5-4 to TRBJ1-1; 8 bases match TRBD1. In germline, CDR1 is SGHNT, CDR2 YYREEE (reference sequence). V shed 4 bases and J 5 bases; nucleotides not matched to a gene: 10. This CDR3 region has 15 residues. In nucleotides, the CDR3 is TGTGCCAGCAGCACTTCTACAGGGGGAAGGACTGAAGCTTTCTTT. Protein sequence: CASSTSTGGRTEAFF.

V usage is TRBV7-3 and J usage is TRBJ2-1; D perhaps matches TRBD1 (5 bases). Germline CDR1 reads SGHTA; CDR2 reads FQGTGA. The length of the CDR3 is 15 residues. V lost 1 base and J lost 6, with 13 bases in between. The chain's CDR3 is CASSLIRTMSNEQFF. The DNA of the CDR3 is TGTGCCAGCAGCTTAATCCGGACAATGTCCAATGAGCAGTTCTTC.

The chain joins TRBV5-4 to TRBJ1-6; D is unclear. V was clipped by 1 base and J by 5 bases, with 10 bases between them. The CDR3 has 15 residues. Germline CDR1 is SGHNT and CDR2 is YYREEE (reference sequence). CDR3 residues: CASSLFFGNNSPLHF. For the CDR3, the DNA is TGTGCCAGCAGCTTGTTTTTCGGGAATAATTCACCCCTCCACTTT. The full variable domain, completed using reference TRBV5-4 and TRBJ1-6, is ETGVTQSPTHLIKTRGQQVTLRCSSQSGHNTVSWYQQALGQGPQFIFQYYREEENGRGNFPPRFSGLQFPNYSSELNVNALELDDSALYLCASSLFFGNNSPLHFGNGTRLTVT.

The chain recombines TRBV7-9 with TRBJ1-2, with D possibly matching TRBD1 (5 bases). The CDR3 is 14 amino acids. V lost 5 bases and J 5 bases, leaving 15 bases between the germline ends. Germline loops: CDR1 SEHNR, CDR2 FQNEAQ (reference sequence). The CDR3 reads CASSPTPGGYGYTF. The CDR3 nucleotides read TGTGCCAGCAGCCCGACCCCGGGGGGGTATGGCTACACCTTC.